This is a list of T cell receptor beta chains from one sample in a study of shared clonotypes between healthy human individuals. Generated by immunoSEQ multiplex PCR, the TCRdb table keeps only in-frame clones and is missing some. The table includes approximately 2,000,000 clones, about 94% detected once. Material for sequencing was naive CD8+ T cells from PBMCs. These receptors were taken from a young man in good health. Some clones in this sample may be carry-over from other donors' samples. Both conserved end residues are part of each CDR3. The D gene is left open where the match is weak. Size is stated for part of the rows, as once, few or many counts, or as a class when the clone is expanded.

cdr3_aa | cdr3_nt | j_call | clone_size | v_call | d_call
CASSLQGSTEAFF | TGTGCCAGCAGTCTACAGGGGAGCACTGAAGCTTTCTTT | TRBJ1-1 | . | TRBV27 | TRBD1
CASRLGGSTDTQYF | TGTGCCAGCAGATTAGGGGGGAGCACAGATACGCAGTATTTT | TRBJ2-3 | once | TRBV27 | .
CASSLGGQGAGETQYF | TGTGCCAGCAGCTTAGGGGGACAGGGGGCTGGGGAGACCCAGTACTTC | TRBJ2-5 | . | TRBV7-2 | TRBD1
CASSSARDRGYEQFF | TGTGCCAGCAGCTCCGCCCGGGACAGGGGTTATGAGCAGTTCTTC | TRBJ2-1 | . | TRBV7-9 | TRBD1
CASSYSDNSYEQYF | TGTGCCAGCAGTTATTCGGACAACTCCTACGAGCAGTACTTC | TRBJ2-7 | . | TRBV6-6 | .
CASSQGPRGPTEAFF | TGCGCCAGCAGCCAAGGTCCCAGGGGGCCCACTGAAGCTTTCTTT | TRBJ1-1 | . | TRBV4-3 | TRBD1
CASRTLNDGEQFF | TGTGCCAGCAGGACCCTAAACGACGGGGAGCAGTTCTTC | TRBJ2-1 | . | TRBV9 | .
CASSPRPSAGANVLTF | TGTGCCAGCAGCCCCCGACCTAGCGCTGGGGCCAACGTCCTGACTTTC | TRBJ2-6 | . | TRBV28 | .
CASSLESRESSYNEQFF | TGTGCCAGCAGCTTAGAGAGTAGGGAGAGCTCCTACAATGAGCAGTTCTTC | TRBJ2-1 | . | TRBV11-3 | .
CASRAEGYNEQFF | TGTGCCAGCCGGGCGGAAGGCTACAATGAGCAGTTCTTC | TRBJ2-1 | . | TRBV27 | .
CASSLVSGGHQPQHF | TGTGCCAGCAGCTTAGTGTCAGGGGGGCATCAGCCCCAGCATTTT | TRBJ1-5 | . | TRBV7-8 | TRBD1
CASSENSGRATQYF | TGCGCCAGCAGTGAAAACAGCGGCAGGGCTACGCAGTATTTT | TRBJ2-3 | . | TRBV10-2 | .
CASSGGTGYEQYF | TGTGCCAGCAGTGGGGGGACGGGCTACGAGCAGTACTTC | TRBJ2-7 | . | TRBV2 | .
CACFLAGVSIEQFF | TGTGCCTGCTTCCTAGCGGGAGTTTCCATCGAGCAGTTCTTC | TRBJ2-1 | . | TRBV30 | TRBD2
CASSSVGYTF | TGTGCCAGCAGCTCCGTCGGCTACACCTTC | TRBJ1-2 | . | TRBV7-9 | .
CASSLIAGVLNEQFF | TGTGCCAGCAGCTTAATAGCGGGAGTTCTCAATGAGCAGTTCTTC | TRBJ2-1 | . | TRBV7-3 | TRBD2
CASSLLTSRSYEQYF | TGTGCCAGCAGCTTACTAACTAGCCGGTCCTACGAGCAGTACTTC | TRBJ2-7 | . | TRBV7-6 | .
CASNSGGGGPEYEQYF | TGTGCCAGCAACTCCGGCGGGGGAGGGCCTGAGTACGAGCAGTACTTC | TRBJ2-7 | . | TRBV7-9 | TRBD2
CASSSLAGGLPYEQYF | TGTGCCAGCAGTTCACTAGCGGGCGGACTACCCTACGAGCAGTACTTC | TRBJ2-7 | . | TRBV27 | TRBD2
CASSHVPGQGIVYGYTF | TGTGCCAGCAGCCACGTTCCGGGACAGGGAATAGTCTATGGCTACACCTTC | TRBJ1-2 | once | TRBV7-9 | TRBD1
CASSLMGLGSNQPQHF | TGTGCCAGCAGCTTGATGGGCCTTGGTAGCAATCAGCCCCAGCATTTT | TRBJ1-5 | . | TRBV5-6 | .
CASSYGSNTEAFF | TGTGCCAGCAGTTACGGATCTAACACTGAAGCTTTCTTT | TRBJ1-1 | . | TRBV6-5 | .
CASSTDRDKNTQYF | TGTGCCAGCAGCACGGACAGGGATAAAAATACGCAGTATTTT | TRBJ2-3 | . | TRBV11-2 | TRBD1
CASSVPAYEQYF | TGTGCCAGCAGTGTCCCAGCCTACGAGCAGTACTTC | TRBJ2-7 | . | TRBV2 | .
CASSYIQGAESTDTQYF | TGCGCCAGCAGCTACATACAGGGGGCAGAGAGCACAGATACGCAGTATTTT | TRBJ2-3 | . | TRBV4-3 | TRBD1
CASSMSGTSPQETQYF | TGTGCCAGCAGCATGTCCGGGACTAGCCCTCAAGAGACCCAGTACTTC | TRBJ2-5 | . | TRBV7-3 | TRBD2
CASSSRTAPLYEQYF | TGTGCCAGCAGTTCGAGGACAGCTCCCCTCTACGAGCAGTACTTC | TRBJ2-7 | . | TRBV28 | .
CSVEGIGAGVGSYNEQFF | TGCAGCGTCGAAGGTATCGGGGCGGGAGTGGGCTCCTACAATGAGCAGTTCTTC | TRBJ2-1 | once | TRBV29-1 | TRBD2
CASSYSSGPEQYF | TGTGCCAGCAGTTACTCGTCTGGGCCCGAGCAGTACTTC | TRBJ2-7 | . | TRBV6-6 | .
CASSMVQGTDTQYF | TGTGCCAGTAGTATGGTGCAGGGCACAGATACGCAGTATTTT | TRBJ2-3 | . | TRBV19 | .
CASSLGEDEQYF | TGTGCCAGCAGCTTAGGGGAGGACGAGCAGTACTTC | TRBJ2-7 | . | TRBV7-9 | .
CASSFGTLNTEAFF | TGTGCCAGCAGTTTCGGGACTTTGAACACTGAAGCTTTCTTT | TRBJ1-1 | few | TRBV27 | .
CASSYSNNYEQYF | TGTGCCAGCAGTTACTCGAACAACTACGAGCAGTACTTC | TRBJ2-7 | few | TRBV6-5 | .
CASRSFTGDGYTF | TGTGCCAGCAGGTCTTTTACAGGGGACGGCTACACCTTC | TRBJ1-2 | . | TRBV6-6 | TRBD1
CASSETRTVSQPQHF | TGTGCCAGCAGTGAAACACGGACAGTTAGTCAGCCCCAGCATTTT | TRBJ1-5 | . | TRBV6-1 | .
CATSRDPPINRGLEETQYF | TGTGCCACCAGCAGAGATCCCCCCATTAACAGGGGGCTGGAAGAGACCCAGTACTTC | TRBJ2-5 | . | TRBV15 | TRBD1
CASSSAVELSNEQFF | TGTGCCAGCAGTTCGGCTGTTGAACTCAGCAATGAGCAGTTCTTC | TRBJ2-1 | . | TRBV27 | .
CASSISDSNYGYTF | TGTGCCAGTAGTATATCTGATTCTAACTATGGCTACACCTTC | TRBJ1-2 | . | TRBV19 | .
CASSLGGSTSYNEQFF | TGTGCCAGCAGCCTGGGGGGGTCAACCTCCTACAATGAGCAGTTCTTC | TRBJ2-1 | . | TRBV7-9 | TRBD2
CASSLGMFSGSSYEQYF | TGTGCCAGCAGCTTGGGGATGTTCTCCGGCAGCTCCTACGAGCAGTACTTC | TRBJ2-7 | . | TRBV7-2 | .
CASSLGGRNTEAFF | TGTGCCAGCAGCTTAGGGGGTCGGAACACTGAAGCTTTCTTT | TRBJ1-1 | . | TRBV7-9 | .
CASSTFGGTNTGELFF | TGTGCCAGCAGTACCTTTGGCGGGACTAACACCGGGGAGCTGTTTTTT | TRBJ2-2 | once | TRBV28 | .
CASSRGTSRNQPQHF | TGTGCCAGCAGTCGCGGGACATCCCGCAATCAGCCCCAGCATTTT | TRBJ1-5 | . | TRBV11-2 | .
CASSPDRSVKQYF | TGCGCCAGCAGCCCGGACCGATCAGTCAAGCAGTACTTC | TRBJ2-7 | once | TRBV5-1 | .
CATSRDLRSGYEQYF | TGTGCCACCAGCAGAGATCTGCGGTCGGGGTACGAGCAGTACTTC | TRBJ2-7 | . | TRBV15 | .
CASSRILRDPVPDTQYF | TGTGCCAGCAGCCGAATCCTCAGGGATCCGGTTCCAGATACGCAGTATTTT | TRBJ2-3 | . | TRBV5-6 | .
CATSRASFGHTDTQYF | TGTGCCACCAGCAGAGCCTCGTTCGGACACACAGATACGCAGTATTTT | TRBJ2-3 | . | TRBV15 | .
CASSVEPPAGYTDTQYF | TGTGCCAGCAGCGTAGAGCCCCCAGCGGGCTACACAGATACGCAGTATTTT | TRBJ2-3 | . | TRBV9 | .
CASSPFRGPDYEQYF | TGTGCCAGCAGCCCATTTCGGGGACCGGACTACGAGCAGTACTTC | TRBJ2-7 | . | TRBV9 | .
CASSLSGPGLHNEQFF | TGTGCCAGCAGTTTATCGGGACCGGGACTCCACAATGAGCAGTTCTTC | TRBJ2-1 | . | TRBV27 | .
CATSRDHRGNEQYF | TGTGCCACCAGCAGAGATCACAGGGGGAACGAGCAGTACTTC | TRBJ2-7 | once | TRBV15 | TRBD1
CASSRGPAYEQYF | TGCGCCAGCAGCCGAGGACCAGCCTACGAGCAGTACTTC | TRBJ2-7 | . | TRBV4-1 | .
CASSPTWTGRDSPLHF | TGTGCCAGCAGCCCCACTTGGACAGGCAGGGATTCACCCCTCCACTTT | TRBJ1-6 | . | TRBV7-9 | TRBD1
CASSYGQGPYGYTF | TGTGCCAGCAGCTACGGACAGGGGCCCTATGGCTACACCTTC | TRBJ1-2 | . | TRBV5-6 | TRBD1
CASSLTDSLNEKLFF | TGTGCCAGCAGCTTAACGGACAGCCTCAATGAAAAACTGTTTTTT | TRBJ1-4 | . | TRBV7-2 | .